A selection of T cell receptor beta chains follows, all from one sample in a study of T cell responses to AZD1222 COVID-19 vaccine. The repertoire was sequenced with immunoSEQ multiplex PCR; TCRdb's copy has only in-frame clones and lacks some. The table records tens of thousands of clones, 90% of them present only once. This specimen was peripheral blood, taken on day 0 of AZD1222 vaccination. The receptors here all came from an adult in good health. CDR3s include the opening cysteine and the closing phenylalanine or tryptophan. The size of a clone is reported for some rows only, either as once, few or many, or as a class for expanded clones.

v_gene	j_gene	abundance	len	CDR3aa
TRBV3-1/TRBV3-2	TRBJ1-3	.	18	CASSQGYWDSISGNTIYF
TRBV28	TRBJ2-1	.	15	CASSLGASGTGEQFF
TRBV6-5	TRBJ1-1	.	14	CASSPNPAGAEAFF
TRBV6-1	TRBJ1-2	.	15	CASSENHWGASGYTF
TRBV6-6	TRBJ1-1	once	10	CASSYESSFF
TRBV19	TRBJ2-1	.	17	CASSKGLAGSSYNEQFF
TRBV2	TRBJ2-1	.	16	CASKRGSGTSYNEQFF
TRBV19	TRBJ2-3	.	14	CASSIWGSTDTQYF
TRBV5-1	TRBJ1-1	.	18	CASTSSTGTLDRNTEAFF
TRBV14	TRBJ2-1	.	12	CASGPAYNEQFF
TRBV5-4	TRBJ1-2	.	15	CASSSGGTGNYGYTF
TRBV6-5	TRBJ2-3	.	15	CASSGEGGPTDTQYF
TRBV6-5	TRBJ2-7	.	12	CASSTGFSEQYF
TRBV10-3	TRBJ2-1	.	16	CAISDPSSDTYNEQFF
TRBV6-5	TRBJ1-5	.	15	CASSYSSVQGQPQHF
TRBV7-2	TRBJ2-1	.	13	CASSLGQGGEQFF
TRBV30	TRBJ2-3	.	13	CAWSAEGPSTQYF
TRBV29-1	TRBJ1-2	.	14	CSVEGIGGGYGYTF
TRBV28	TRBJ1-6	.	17	CASSARDLSSYNSPLHF
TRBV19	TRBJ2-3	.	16	CASSIVESYPADTQYF
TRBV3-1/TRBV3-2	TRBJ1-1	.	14	CASSQARAHTEAFF
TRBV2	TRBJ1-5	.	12	CASSVGQKPQHF
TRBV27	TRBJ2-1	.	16	CASSLGSSGRPNEQFF
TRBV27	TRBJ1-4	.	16	CASSSQPIPTNEKLFF
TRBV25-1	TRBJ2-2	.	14	CASWDSANTGELFF
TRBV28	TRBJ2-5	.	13	CASGRNFGETQYF
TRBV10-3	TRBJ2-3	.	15	CAIADQASGTDTQYF
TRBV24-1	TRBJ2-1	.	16	CATSGSIAGDYNEQFF
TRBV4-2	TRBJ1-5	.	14	CASSLGQGGQPQHF
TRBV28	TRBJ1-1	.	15	CASRAGLGGVTEAFF
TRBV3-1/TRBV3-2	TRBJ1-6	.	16	CASSQITGIGNSPLHF
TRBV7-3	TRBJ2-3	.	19	CASNPGTGLAGGPGDTQYF
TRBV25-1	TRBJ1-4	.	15	CASSEYDGALTELFF
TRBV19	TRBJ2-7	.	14	CASSILAGNYEQYF
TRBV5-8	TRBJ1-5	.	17	CASSLGLLGSSNQPQHF
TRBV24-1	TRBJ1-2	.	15	CATSDPGGGGDGYTF